This T cell receptor (beta chain) was observed in a study of blood T cells in healthy people across ages. The CDR3 covers 15 residues. Germline lookup yields CDR1 MDHEN and CDR2 SYDVKM. Study-wide results and caveats: Older individuals had lower TCR beta diversity per million T cells (the decline was roughly linear).

Comments on this clonotype: Its target is not known.

A sample-barcoded 5' primer and a J-beta primer mix were used in a second PCR of roughly 7 to 11 cycles. TCRdb reprocessed the 5' RACE reads via MiXCR and lists one record per CDR3 protein. There are fewer than 1.5 million distinct CDR3 sequences in the sample; 35% to 45% occur only once, and less than 8% lies in the top ten. The sample comprised blood. The receptor comes from a woman between 18 and 29 years old in good health. The V call is TRBV28, the J call TRBJ2-7; TRBD2 is a possible D gene (7 bases). The J call may be faulty, since TRBJ2-5 better matches the DNA end. The CDR3 sequence: CASSRRGARQETQYF. The CDR3 nucleotides read TGTGCCAGCAGTCGTCGGGGGGCTAGGCAAGAGACCCAGTACTTC.